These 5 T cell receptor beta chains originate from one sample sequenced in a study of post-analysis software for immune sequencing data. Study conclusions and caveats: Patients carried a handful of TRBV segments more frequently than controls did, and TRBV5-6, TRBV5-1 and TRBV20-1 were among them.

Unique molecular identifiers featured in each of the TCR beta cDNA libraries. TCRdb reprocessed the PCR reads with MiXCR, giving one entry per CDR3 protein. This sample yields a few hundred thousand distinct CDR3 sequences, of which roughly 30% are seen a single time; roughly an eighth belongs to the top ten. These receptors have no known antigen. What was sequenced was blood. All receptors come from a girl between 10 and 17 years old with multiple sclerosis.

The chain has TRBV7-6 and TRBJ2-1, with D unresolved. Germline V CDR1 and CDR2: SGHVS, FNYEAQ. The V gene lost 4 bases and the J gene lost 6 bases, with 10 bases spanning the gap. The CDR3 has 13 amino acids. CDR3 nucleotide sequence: TGTGCCAGCAGCTCGACGGCCGCCAATGAGCAGTTCTTC. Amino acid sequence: CASSSTAANEQFF.

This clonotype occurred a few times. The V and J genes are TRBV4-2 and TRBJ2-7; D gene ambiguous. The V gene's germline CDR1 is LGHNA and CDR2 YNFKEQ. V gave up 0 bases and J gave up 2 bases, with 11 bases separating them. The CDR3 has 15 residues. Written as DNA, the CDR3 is TGTGCCAGCAGCCAAGATCGGCAAGATACCTACGAGCAGTACTTC. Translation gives CASSQDRQDTYEQYF.

The CDR3 nucleotides read TGCAGCGTTGAACTGGGACTGAACACTGAAGCTTTCTTT. This codes for CSVELGLNTEAFF. The chain employs TRBV29-1 and TRBJ1-1, with D perhaps TRBD1 (5 bases). This CDR3 region has 13 residues. Germline V gene data show CDR1 as SQVTM and CDR2 as ANQGSEA. V dropped 2 bases and J dropped 0 bases, with 7 bases sitting between them.

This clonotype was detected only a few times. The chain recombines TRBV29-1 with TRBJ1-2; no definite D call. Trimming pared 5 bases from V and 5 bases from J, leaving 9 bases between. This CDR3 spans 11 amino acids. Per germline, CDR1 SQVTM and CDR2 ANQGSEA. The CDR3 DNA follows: TGCAGCGTTCCGGCTGCGTATGGCTACACCTTC. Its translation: CSVPAAYGYTF. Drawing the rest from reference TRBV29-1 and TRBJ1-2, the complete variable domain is SAVISQKPSRDICQRGTSLTIQCQVDSQVTMMFWYRQQPGQSLTLIATANQGSEATYESGFVIDKFPISRPNLTFSTLTVSNMSPEDSSIYLCSVPAAYGYTFGSGTRLTVV.

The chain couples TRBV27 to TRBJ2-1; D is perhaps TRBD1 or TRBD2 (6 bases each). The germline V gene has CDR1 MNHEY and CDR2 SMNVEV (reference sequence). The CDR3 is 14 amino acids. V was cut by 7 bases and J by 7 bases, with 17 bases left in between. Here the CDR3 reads CASTHTGGGNEQFF. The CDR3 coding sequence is TGTGCCAGCACCCATACCGGGGGCGGGAATGAGCAGTTCTTC.